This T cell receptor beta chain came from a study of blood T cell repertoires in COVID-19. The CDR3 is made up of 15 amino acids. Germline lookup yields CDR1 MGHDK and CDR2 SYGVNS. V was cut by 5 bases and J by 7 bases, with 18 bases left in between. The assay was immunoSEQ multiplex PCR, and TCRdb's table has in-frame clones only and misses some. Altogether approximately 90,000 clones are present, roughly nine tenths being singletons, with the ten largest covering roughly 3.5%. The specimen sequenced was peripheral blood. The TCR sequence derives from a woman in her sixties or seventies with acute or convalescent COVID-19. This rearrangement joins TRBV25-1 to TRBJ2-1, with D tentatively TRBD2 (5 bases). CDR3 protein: CASSPNSGRGNEQFF. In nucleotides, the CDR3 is TGTGCCAGCAGTCCAAATAGTGGGAGAGGGAATGAGCAGTTCTTC. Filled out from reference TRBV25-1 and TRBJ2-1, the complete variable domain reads EADIYQTPRYLVIGTGKKITLECSQTMGHDKMYWYQQDPGMELHLIHYSYGVNSTEKGDLSSESTVSRIRTEHFPLTLESARPSHTSQYLCASSPNSGRGNEQFFGPGTRLTVL.